This TCR beta chain was documented in a study of blood T cell repertoires in COVID-19. Study details: From the United States, Italy and Spain came samples of acute and convalescent COVID-19.

This clone was detected once. The CDR3 spans 16 residues. Looked up from germline, CDR1 is SGHNT and CDR2 is YYREEE (reference sequence). The J segment lost 6 bases and the V segment lost 4 bases, leaving 14 bases of the junction unmatched. Cohort 3 donors were reported recovered after two negative PCRs, clearance, or symptom resolution. As processed by the authors: Estimation of nucleated cell counts relied on the amplification of reference gene primers. Sequenced by immunoSEQ multiplex PCR; TCRdb stores in-frame clones only, minus some. From that table come the V and J calls and clone size; the DNA was used to work out D and trimming. Seen here are 150,000 or so clones, around 84% observed once, and the top ten hold 15%.

The TCR comes from a man aged 45-65 years who had recovered from COVID-19. The J gene is TRBJ1-1, the V gene TRBV5-4; TRBD1 aligns across 8 bases. Sequencing was performed on PBMCs or T cells enriched from blood (not recorded which). The CDR3 DNA sequence: TGTGCCAGCAGCGTGGACAGGGCTGGGTCAACGTCTGAAGCTTTCTTT. It codes for CASSVDRAGSTSEAFF.